Given below is one T cell receptor beta chain in context. Its antigen is not known. The sample comes from a study of T cell responses to AZD1222 COVID-19 vaccine. Method: immunoSEQ multiplex PCR; TCRdb's copy keeps in-frame clones and lacks some. The top ten hold roughly 1.6% of the sample, which has around 170,000 clones, 90% seen once. CDR1 and CDR2 from the germline V gene are MNHEY and SVGAGI. Between the trimmed V and J ends, which lost 2 bases and 0 bases, there was a span of 8 bases. The CDR3 has 16 residues. Study results and caveats: Baseline seropositivity occurred in only a handful of AZD1222 recipients.

The material sequenced was peripheral blood, taken on day 0 of AZD1222 vaccination. This chain links TRBV6-5 with TRBJ1-6; no reliable D call. The receptor comes from an adult in good health. DNA for the CDR3: TGTGCCAGCAGTTACGTCCCAGGCTCCTATAATTCACCCCTCCACTTT. It codes for CASSYVPGSYNSPLHF.